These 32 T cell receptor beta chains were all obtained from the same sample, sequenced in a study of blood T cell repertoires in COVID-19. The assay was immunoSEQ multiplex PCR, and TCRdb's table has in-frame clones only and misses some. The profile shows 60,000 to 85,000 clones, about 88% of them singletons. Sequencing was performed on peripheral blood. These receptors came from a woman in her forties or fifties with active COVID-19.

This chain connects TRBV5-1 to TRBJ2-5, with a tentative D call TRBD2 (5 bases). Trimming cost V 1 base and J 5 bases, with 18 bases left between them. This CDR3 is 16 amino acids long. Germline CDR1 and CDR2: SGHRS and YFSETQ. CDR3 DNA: TGCGCCAGCAGCTTGTCAAGCTCATACTCGGGGGAGACCCAGTACTTC. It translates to CASSLSSSYSGETQYF.

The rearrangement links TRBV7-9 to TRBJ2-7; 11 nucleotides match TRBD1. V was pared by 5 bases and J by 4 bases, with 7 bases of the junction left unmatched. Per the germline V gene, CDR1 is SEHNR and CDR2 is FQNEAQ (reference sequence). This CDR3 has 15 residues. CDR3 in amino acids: CASSRQGTGGYEQYF. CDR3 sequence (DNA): TGTGCCAGCAGCCGTCAAGGGACAGGGGGTTACGAGCAGTACTTC. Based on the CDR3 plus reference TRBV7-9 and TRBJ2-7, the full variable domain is DTGVSQNPRHKITKRGQNVTFRCDPISEHNRLYWYRQTLGQGPEFLTYFQNEAQLEKSRLLSDRFSAERPKGSFSTLEIQRTEQGDSAMYLCASSRQGTGGYEQYFGPGTRLTVT.

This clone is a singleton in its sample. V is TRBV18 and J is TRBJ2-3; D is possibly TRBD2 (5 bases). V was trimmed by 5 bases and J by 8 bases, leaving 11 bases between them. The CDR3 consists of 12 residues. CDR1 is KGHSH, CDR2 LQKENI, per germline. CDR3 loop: CASSSAEGTQYF. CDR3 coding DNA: TGTGCCAGCTCATCAGCCGAGGGTACGCAGTATTTT.

The CDR3 nucleotides read TGTGCCAGCAGCCGACAGGGGGCCCCCCCCTACGAGCAGTACTTC. Amino acids: CASSRQGAPPYEQYF. V gene TRBV5-6 combines with J gene TRBJ2-7; 10 bases match TRBD1. The CDR3 is 15 amino acids. J was trimmed by 2 bases and V by 4 bases; bases with no gene match: 6. Germline V gene data show CDR1 as SGHDT and CDR2 as YYEEEE.

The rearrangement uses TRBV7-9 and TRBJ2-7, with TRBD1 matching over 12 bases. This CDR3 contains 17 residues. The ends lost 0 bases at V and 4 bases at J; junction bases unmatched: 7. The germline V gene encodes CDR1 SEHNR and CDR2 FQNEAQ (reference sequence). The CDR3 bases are TGTGCCAGCAGCTTAGCGTCCGGGGGACAGGGGGCTTACGAGCAGTACTTC. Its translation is CASSLASGGQGAYEQYF.

In DNA form, the CDR3 reads TGTGCCAGAAGCAACGGGGGGCGCGGTCACTATGGCTACACCTTC. Translation gives CARSNGGRGHYGYTF. The V gene is TRBV21-1, the J gene TRBJ1-2. TRBV21-1 is reported as a pseudogene. The CDR3 has 15 amino acids.

CDR3 in DNA: TGCGCCAGCAGCTTGGGTACTAGCGGGAGGCTCTACAATGAGCAGTTCTTC. Amino acids: CASSLGTSGRLYNEQFF. J is TRBJ2-1 and V is TRBV5-1, with 12 bases matching TRBD2. Germline CDR1 SGHRS, CDR2 YFSETQ. After removal of 0 bases from V and 3 bases from J, the junction contained 4 bases not matched to a gene. The length of the CDR3 is 17 residues. The full variable domain, rest sourced from reference TRBV5-1 and TRBJ2-1, is KAGVTQTPRYLIKTRGQQVTLSCSPISGHRSVSWYQQTPGQGLQFLFEYFSETQRNKGNFPGRFSGRQFSNSRSEMNVSTLELGDSALYLCASSLGTSGRLYNEQFFGPGTRLTVL.

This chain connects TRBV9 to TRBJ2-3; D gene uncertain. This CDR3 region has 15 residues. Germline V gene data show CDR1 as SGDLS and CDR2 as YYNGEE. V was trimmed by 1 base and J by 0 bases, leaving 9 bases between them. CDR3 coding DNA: TGTGCCAGCAGCGTAAGCTTCGTGAGCACAGATACGCAGTATTTT. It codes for CASSVSFVSTDTQYF.

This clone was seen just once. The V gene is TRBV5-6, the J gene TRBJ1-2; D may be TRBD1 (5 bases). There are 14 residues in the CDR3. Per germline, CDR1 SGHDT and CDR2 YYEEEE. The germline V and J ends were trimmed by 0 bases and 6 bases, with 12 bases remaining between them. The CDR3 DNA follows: TGTGCCAGCAGCTTGGGACAGCCCTCAGATGGCTACACCTTC. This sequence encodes CASSLGQPSDGYTF.

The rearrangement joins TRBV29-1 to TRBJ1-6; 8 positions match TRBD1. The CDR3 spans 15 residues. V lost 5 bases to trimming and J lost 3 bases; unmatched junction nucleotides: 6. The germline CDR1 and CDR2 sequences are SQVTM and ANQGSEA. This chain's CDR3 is CSVRTGSDYNSPLHF. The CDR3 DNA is TGCAGCGTTCGGACAGGGTCGGACTATAATTCACCCCTCCACTTT.

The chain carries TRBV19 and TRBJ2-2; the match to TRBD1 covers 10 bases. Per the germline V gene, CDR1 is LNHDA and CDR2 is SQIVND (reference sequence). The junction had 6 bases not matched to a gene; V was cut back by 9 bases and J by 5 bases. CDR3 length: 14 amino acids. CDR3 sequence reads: CASRDRGMTGELFF. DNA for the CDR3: TGTGCCAGCCGGGACAGGGGTATGACCGGGGAGCTGTTTTTT.

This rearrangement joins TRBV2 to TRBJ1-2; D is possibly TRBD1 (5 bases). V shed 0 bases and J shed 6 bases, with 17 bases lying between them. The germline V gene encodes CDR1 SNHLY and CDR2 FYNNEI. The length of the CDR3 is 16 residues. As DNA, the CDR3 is TGTGCCAGCAGTGAAGCGGGGGTTGGAGGGGTTGATGGCTACACCTTC. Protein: CASSEAGVGGVDGYTF. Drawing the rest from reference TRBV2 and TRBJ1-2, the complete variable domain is EPEVTQTPSHQVTQMGQEVILRCVPISNHLYFYWYRQILGQKVEFLVSFYNNEISEKSEIFDDQFSVERPDGSNFTLKIRSTKLEDSAMYFCASSEAGVGGVDGYTFGSGTRLTVV.

The CDR3 is CASSSQDEQFF. CDR3 DNA sequence: TGTGCCAGCAGTTCTCAGGATGAGCAGTTCTTC. The chain couples TRBV28 to TRBJ2-1; D remains unclear. The germline CDR1 and CDR2 sequences are MDHEN and SYDVKM. V was trimmed by 4 bases and J by 8 bases, leaving 6 bases between them. The CDR3 has 11 amino acids.

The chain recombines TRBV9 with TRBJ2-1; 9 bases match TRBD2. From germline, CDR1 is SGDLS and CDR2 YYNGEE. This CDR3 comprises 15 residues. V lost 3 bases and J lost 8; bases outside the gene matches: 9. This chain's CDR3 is CASSASGISLDEQFF. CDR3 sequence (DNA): TGTGCCAGCAGCGCTAGCGGGATTAGTCTCGATGAGCAGTTCTTC.

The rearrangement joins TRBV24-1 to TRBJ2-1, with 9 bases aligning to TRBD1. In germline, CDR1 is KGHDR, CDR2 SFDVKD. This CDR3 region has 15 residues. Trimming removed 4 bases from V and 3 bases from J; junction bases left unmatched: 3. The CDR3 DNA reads TGTGCCACCAGTGACTCGGGACAGGGCTACAATGAGCAGTTCTTC. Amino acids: CATSDSGQGYNEQFF.

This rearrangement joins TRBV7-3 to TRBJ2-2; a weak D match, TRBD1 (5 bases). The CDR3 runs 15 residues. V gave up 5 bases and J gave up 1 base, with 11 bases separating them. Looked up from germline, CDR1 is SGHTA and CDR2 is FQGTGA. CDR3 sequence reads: CASSPAQGNTGELFF. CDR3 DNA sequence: TGTGCCAGCAGCCCCGCCCAGGGGAACACCGGGGAGCTGTTTTTT.

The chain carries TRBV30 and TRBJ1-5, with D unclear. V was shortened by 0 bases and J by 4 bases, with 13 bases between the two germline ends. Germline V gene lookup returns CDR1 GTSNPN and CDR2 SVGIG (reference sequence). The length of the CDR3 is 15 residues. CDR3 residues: CAWSVRSTTNQPQHF. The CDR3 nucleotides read TGTGCCTGGAGTGTACGGAGTACAACTAATCAGCCCCAGCATTTT.

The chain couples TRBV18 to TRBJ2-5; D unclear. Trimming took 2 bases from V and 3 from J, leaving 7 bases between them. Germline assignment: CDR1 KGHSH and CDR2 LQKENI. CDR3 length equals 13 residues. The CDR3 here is CASSPGLEETQYF. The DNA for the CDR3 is TGTGCCAGCTCACCAGGGCTGGAAGAGACCCAGTACTTC. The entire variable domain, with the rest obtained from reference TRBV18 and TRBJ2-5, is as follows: NAGVMQNPRHLVRRRGQEARLRCSPMKGHSHVYWYRQLPEEGLKFMVYLQKENIIDESGMPKERFSAEFPKEGPSILRIQQVVRGDSAAYFCASSPGLEETQYFGPGTRLLVL.

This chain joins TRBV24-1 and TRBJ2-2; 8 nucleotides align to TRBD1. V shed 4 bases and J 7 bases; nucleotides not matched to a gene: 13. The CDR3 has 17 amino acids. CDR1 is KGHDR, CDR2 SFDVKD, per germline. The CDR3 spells CATSDRGAGGRVGELFF. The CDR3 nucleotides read TGTGCCACCAGTGACCGAGGGGCAGGGGGCAGGGTCGGGGAGCTGTTTTTT.

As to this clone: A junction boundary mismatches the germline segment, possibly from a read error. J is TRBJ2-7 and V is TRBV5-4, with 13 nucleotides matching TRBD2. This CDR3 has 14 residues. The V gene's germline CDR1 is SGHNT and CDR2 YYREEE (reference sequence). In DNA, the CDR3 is TGTGCCAGCAGCACCCCGGGACTAGCGGGGCCTCAGAACTTC. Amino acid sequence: CASSTPGLAGPQNF.

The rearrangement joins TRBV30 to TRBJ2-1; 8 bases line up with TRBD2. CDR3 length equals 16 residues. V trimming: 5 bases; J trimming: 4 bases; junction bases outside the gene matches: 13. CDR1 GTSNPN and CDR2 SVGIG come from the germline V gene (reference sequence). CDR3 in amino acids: CAWLGREASFYNEQFF. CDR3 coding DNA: TGTGCCTGGCTCGGGCGGGAGGCAAGCTTTTACAATGAGCAGTTCTTC.

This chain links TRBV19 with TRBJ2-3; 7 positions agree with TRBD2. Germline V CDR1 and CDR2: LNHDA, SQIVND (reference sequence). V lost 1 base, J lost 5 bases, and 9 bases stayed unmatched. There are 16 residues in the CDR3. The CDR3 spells CASSIVGSGMVDTQYF. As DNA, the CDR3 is TGTGCCAGTAGTATAGTCGGGAGCGGGATGGTAGATACGCAGTATTTT.

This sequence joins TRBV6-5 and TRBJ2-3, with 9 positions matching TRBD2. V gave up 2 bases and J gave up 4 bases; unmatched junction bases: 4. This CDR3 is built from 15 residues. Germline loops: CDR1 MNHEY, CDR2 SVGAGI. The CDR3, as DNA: TGTGCCAGCAGTTACGAGCGGGAGGTCCCAGATACGCAGTATTTT. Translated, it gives CASSYEREVPDTQYF.

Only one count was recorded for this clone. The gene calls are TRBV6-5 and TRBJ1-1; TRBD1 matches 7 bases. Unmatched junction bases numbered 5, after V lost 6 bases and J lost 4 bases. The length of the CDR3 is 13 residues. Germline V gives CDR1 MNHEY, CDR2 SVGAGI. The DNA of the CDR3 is TGTGCCAGCAGGAGGGGGCTGGGCACTGAAGCTTTCTTT. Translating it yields CASRRGLGTEAFF.

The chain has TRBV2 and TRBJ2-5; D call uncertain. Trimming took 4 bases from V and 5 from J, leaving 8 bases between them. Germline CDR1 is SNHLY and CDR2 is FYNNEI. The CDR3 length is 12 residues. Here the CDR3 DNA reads TGTGCCAGCAGTGCTAACCGTGAGACCCAGTACTTC. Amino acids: CASSANRETQYF.

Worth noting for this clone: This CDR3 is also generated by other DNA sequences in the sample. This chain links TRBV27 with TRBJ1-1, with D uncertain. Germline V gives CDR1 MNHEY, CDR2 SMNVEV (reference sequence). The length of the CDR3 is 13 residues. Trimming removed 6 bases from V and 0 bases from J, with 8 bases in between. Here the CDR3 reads CASSLVMNTEAFF. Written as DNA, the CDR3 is TGTGCCAGCAGCCTAGTTATGAACACTGAAGCTTTCTTT.

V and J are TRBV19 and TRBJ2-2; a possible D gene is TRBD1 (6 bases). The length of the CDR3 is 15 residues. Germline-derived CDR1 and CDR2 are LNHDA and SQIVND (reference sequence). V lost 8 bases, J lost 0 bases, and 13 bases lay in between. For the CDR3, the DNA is TGTGCCAGTGTAGGACAGTTCGCGAACACCGGGGAGCTGTTTTTT. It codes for CASVGQFANTGELFF.

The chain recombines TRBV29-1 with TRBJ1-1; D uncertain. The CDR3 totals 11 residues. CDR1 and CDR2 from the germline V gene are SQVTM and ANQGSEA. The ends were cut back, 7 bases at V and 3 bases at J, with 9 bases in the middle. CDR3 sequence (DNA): TGCAGCGGTGGGGAGTACACTGAAGCTTTCTTT. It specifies CSGGEYTEAFF.

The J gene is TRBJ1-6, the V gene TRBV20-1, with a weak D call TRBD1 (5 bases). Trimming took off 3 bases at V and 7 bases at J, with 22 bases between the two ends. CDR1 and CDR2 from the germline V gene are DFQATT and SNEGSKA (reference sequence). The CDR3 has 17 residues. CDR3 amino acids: CSASFGTAGGGNSPLHF. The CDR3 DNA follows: TGCAGTGCTAGTTTTGGAACTGCGGGGGGAGGCAATTCACCCCTCCACTTT.

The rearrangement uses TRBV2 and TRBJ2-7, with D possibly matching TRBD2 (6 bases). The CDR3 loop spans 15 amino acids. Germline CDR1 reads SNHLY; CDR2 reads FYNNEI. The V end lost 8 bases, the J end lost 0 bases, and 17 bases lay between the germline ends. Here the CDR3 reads CASLGDLTSSYEQYF. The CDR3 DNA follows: TGTGCCAGCCTAGGGGATCTGACTAGCTCCTACGAGCAGTACTTC. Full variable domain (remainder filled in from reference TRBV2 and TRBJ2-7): EPEVTQTPSHQVTQMGQEVILRCVPISNHLYFYWYRQILGQKVEFLVSFYNNEISEKSEIFDDQFSVERPDGSNFTLKIRSTKLEDSAMYFCASLGDLTSSYEQYFGPGTRLTVT.

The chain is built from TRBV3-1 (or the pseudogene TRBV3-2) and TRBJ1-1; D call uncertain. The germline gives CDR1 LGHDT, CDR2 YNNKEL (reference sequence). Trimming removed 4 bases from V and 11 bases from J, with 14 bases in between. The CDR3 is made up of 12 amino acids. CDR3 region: CASSPGGVVAFF. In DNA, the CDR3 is TGTGCCAGCAGCCCCGGCGGAGTGGTTGCTTTCTTT.

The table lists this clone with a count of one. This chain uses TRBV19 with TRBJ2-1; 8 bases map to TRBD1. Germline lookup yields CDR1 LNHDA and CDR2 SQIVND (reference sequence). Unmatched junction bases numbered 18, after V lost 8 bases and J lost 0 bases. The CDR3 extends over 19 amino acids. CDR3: CASGTRGQGAISSYNEQFF. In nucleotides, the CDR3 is TGTGCCAGTGGCACCCGTGGCCAGGGGGCCATAAGCTCCTACAATGAGCAGTTCTTC.